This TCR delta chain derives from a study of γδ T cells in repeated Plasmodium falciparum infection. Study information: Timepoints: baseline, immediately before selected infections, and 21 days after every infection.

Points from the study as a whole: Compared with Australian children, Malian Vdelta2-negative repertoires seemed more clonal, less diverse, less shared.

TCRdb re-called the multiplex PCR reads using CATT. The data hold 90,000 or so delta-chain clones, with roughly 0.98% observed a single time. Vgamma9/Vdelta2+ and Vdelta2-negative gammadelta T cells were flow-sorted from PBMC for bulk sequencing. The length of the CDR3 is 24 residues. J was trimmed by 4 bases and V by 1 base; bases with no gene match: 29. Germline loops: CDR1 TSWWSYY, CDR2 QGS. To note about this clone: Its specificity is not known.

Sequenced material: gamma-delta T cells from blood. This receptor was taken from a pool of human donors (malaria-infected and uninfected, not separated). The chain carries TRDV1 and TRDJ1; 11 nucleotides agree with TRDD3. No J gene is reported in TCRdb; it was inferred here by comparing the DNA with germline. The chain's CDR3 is CALGEPTRLLRLQNWGIRLDKLIF. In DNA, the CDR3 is TGTGCTCTTGGGGAACCCACCCGACTCCTACGTCTGCAAAACTGGGGGATAAGACTCGATAAACTCATCTTT.